The clone carrying this T cell receptor (beta chain) was observed many times. Its cognate antigen is unknown. The source of the sample is a study of T cells after yellow fever vaccination. Overall study context: When fractions had low cell numbers, they were prepared with SMART-Seq v4 Ultra Low Input. Study-wide results and caveats: Most primary-vaccination clones recurred post-booster (roughly 96% CD4, just over 85% CD8). A faster peak, day 5 versus 15, was reached by the weaker secondary response.

Germline lookup yields CDR1 MNHEY and CDR2 SVGAGI. The CDR3 spans 13 residues. Trimming cost V 6 bases and J 1 base; bases outside gene matches: 0. Template switching with 5'RACE generated the TCR cDNA and added a universal primer site and UMIs. Each CDR3 protein is one row after TCRdb ran MiXCR on the 5' RACE reads. The table includes some 300,000 distinct CDR3 sequences, 7.5% to 9.5% detected once. The sample was CD4+ T cells sorted from PBMCs, taken 5 days after the yellow fever booster vaccination. The V and J genes are TRBV6-5 and TRBJ2-4, with TRBD1 identical over 7 bases. The source is a man younger than 30 who received the YFV17D yellow fever vaccine. CDR3 region: CASRDRAKNIQYF. DNA of the CDR3: TGTGCCAGCAGGGACAGGGCCAAAAACATTCAGTACTTC.